This T cell receptor (beta chain) emerged from a study of cytomegalovirus exposure and HLA in healthy donors. In the study overall: A subsequent analysis stated that the 120 or so validation repertoires were run on the same platform as the approximately 700 first-cohort repertoires. Overall study findings and caveats: Published work reported that the classifier diagnosed cytomegalovirus status with high specificity and sensitivity. Most TCR sequences showed up rarely, but some public TCRs showed up in many donors.

Sequenced by immunoSEQ multiplex PCR; TCRdb stores in-frame clones only, minus some. The sample consists of over 45,000 clones, around nine tenths of them appearing once. V was shortened by 5 bases and J by 5 bases, with 16 bases between the two germline ends. This CDR3 comprises 15 residues. Germline values: CDR1 SEHNR, CDR2 FQNEAQ (reference sequence). For this clone: Its matching antigen is unknown.

The chain uses TRBV7-9 and TRBJ2-1; D is perhaps TRBD2 (5 bases). This receptor was taken from a man aged 18 to 35 in good health and CMV-seronegative. The material sequenced was PBMCs. The DNA of the CDR3 is TGTGCCAGCAGCACCTTAACGGACTGGAACAATGAGCAGTTCTTC. Its protein product is CASSTLTDWNNEQFF.